A selection of T cell receptor beta chains follows, all from one sample in a study of long-term antiretroviral therapy in people with HIV. Here immunoSEQ multiplex PCR was the method, and the copy in TCRdb shows in-frame clones only, minus some. The sample includes about 20,000 clones, over 60% of them seen just once. The material sequenced was unsorted PBMCs, taken roughly 2.5 years before starting antiretroviral therapy. The receptors come from a woman between 50 and 59 years old with HIV. CDR3s include the opening cysteine and the closing phenylalanine or tryptophan. The D gene is left open where the match is weak. Size is stated for part of the rows, as once, few or many counts, or as a class when the clone is expanded.

d_call | j_call | clone_size | v_call | cdr3_nt | cdr3_aa
- | TRBJ1-1 | - | TRBV5-1 | TGCGCCAGCAGCTTGGACAGGGTGGGGAACACTGAAGCTTTCTTT | CASSLDRVGNTEAFF
- | TRBJ2-5 | - | TRBV19 | TGTGCCAGTAGCTGGTCAGGGAGACAAGAGACCCAGTACTTC | CASSWSGRQETQYF
TRBD2 | TRBJ2-3 | - | TRBV11-3 | TGTGCCAGCAGCTCTGGACTAGCAGTTGGGACAGATACGCAGTATTTT | CASSSGLAVGTDTQYF
- | TRBJ1-1 | - | TRBV7-9 | TGTGCCAGCAGCTTAGGGGGGATGAACACTGAAGCTTTCTTT | CASSLGGMNTEAFF
TRBD1 | TRBJ2-5 | few | TRBV5-1 | TGCGCCAGCAGCTACGGACAGGGTGGGGAGGAGACCCAGTACTTC | CASSYGQGGEETQYF
TRBD1 | TRBJ2-4 | - | TRBV27 | TGTGCCAGCAGTATTTCAGGGGGCGGGAAGCGGTACTTC | CASSISGGGKRYF
- | TRBJ1-6 | - | TRBV7-3 | TGTGCCAGCAGCACGGACGGCTATAATTCACCCCTCCACTTT | CASSTDGYNSPLHF
- | TRBJ2-1 | - | TRBV6-1 | TGTGCCAGCAGTGAAGCGCCCGGGCGGGAGCAGTTCTTC | CASSEAPGREQFF
- | TRBJ2-7 | medium-sized | TRBV5-6 | TGTGCCAGCAGCTTGCCCGGGCCCCTCTCCTACGAGCAGTACTTC | CASSLPGPLSYEQYF
TRBD2 | TRBJ2-1 | - | TRBV29-1 | TGCAGCGTTGAACCACTAGCGGGGAAGGGTGAGCAGTTCTTC | CSVEPLAGKGEQFF
- | TRBJ2-2 | large | TRBV7-3 | TGTGCCAGCAGCTTGGACTCCTACACCGGGGAGCTGTTTTTT | CASSLDSYTGELFF
- | TRBJ2-2 | - | TRBV7-3 | TGTGCCAGCAGCCTAGGGGAGACAGGGGAGCTGTTTTTT | CASSLGETGELFF
- | TRBJ1-3 | - | TRBV2 | TGTGCCAGCAGTGAAGGGGGCCTAGGAGGAAACACCATATATTTT | CASSEGGLGGNTIYF
- | TRBJ2-3 | - | TRBV9 | TGTGCCAGCAGCTACCTAAGCCGAGATACGCAGTATTTT | CASSYLSRDTQYF
- | TRBJ1-5 | - | TRBV6-1 | TGTGCCAGCAGTGAAATTGCAGGGATCAATCAGCCCCAGCATTTT | CASSEIAGINQPQHF
- | TRBJ1-2 | - | TRBV5-1 | TGCGCCAGCAGCTTGGCCGTAGGGGGGCGAGGCTACACCTTC | CASSLAVGGRGYTF
- | TRBJ1-2 | once | TRBV2 | TGTGCCAGCAGTGGCAGTCCGCCCTTGGGCTACACCTTC | CASSGSPPLGYTF
- | TRBJ1-3 | - | TRBV11-2 | TGTGCCAGCAGCTTAGAGGCTGGAAACACCATATATTTT | CASSLEAGNTIYF
- | TRBJ1-4 | - | TRBV4-2 | TGTGCCAGCAGCCAGAATACCGGGCCTAGTAATGAAAAACTGTTTTTT | CASSQNTGPSNEKLFF
TRBD1 | TRBJ2-3 | once | TRBV5-1 | TGCGCCAGCAGGTTGCAGGGGGCAGCAGATACGCAGTATTTT | CASRLQGAADTQYF
TRBD2 | TRBJ2-7 | - | TRBV10-3 | TGTGCCATCAGGGGTGAAGCGGGGCAGAGCTCCTACGAGCAGTACTTC | CAIRGEAGQSSYEQYF
TRBD1 | TRBJ1-1 | - | TRBV28 | TGTGCCAGCAGTTCCGTCGCAGGGGGCGTAAACACTGAAGCTTTCTTT | CASSSVAGGVNTEAFF
- | TRBJ2-5 | - | TRBV6-4 | TGTGCCAGCAGTTTACCCCAAGAGACCCAGTACTTC | CASSLPQETQYF
- | TRBJ1-5 | - | TRBV4-1 | TGCGCCAGCAGCCAAGTGGGGTCGGGACAGCCCCAGCATTTT | CASSQVGSGQPQHF
TRBD1 | TRBJ1-6 | - | TRBV6-5 | TGTGCCAGCAAACTGGGACAGCTAAATTCACCCCTCCACTTT | CASKLGQLNSPLHF
TRBD1 | TRBJ2-1 | once | TRBV11-3 | TGTGCCAGCAGCTTAGGTAGGGGGCATGAGCAGTTCTTC | CASSLGRGHEQFF
- | TRBJ1-4 | - | TRBV5-1 | TGCGCCAGCAGCTTTAACCCCGGGAATGAAAAACTGTTTTTT | CASSFNPGNEKLFF
TRBD1 | TRBJ2-1 | - | TRBV29-1 | TGCAGCGTTGAAGATCCTCAGGGACAGGGATCTTACAATGAGCAGTTCTTC | CSVEDPQGQGSYNEQFF
- | TRBJ1-4 | - | TRBV18 | TGTGCCAGCTCACCAGAGGTCGACGTGGCTAATGAAAAACTGTTTTTT | CASSPEVDVANEKLFF
- | TRBJ2-3 | - | TRBV6-4 | TGTGCCAGCAGCGGGAGTGATACGCAGTATTTT | CASSGSDTQYF
TRBD1 | TRBJ2-6 | - | TRBV2 | TGTGCCAGTCTCCCGGGGACAGGAGACGAGGGGGCCAACGTCCTGACTTTC | CASLPGTGDEGANVLTF
- | TRBJ2-2 | - | TRBV7-9 | TGTGCCAGCAGCGCCCAGGGTTCGGTCGGGGAGCTGTTTTTT | CASSAQGSVGELFF
- | TRBJ2-5 | - | TRBV27 | TGTGCCAGCAGTTTAGGGCGGACACAACAAGAGACCCAGTACTTC | CASSLGRTQQETQYF
- | TRBJ1-2 | - | TRBV6-1 | TGTGCCAGCAGAGGAGGACAGAGAGACTATGGCTACACCTTC | CASRGGQRDYGYTF
- | TRBJ1-1 | once | TRBV13 | TGTGCCAGCAGCTCCGTCGAGGGCAAAAAGGAAGCTTTCTTT | CASSSVEGKKEAFF
- | TRBJ1-1 | - | TRBV27 | TGTGCCAGCAGTCCGACGGACGCATACACTGAAGCTTTCTTT | CASSPTDAYTEAFF
- | TRBJ2-5 | - | TRBV5-1 | TGCGCCAGCAGCTTGAATGCGGGGTTCAGGGAGACCCAGTACTTC | CASSLNAGFRETQYF
TRBD2 | TRBJ2-2 | - | TRBV5-4 | TGTGCCAGCAGGGAGACTAGCGGGGGGACCCCCGCCGGGGAGCTGTTTTTT | CASRETSGGTPAGELFF
TRBD1 | TRBJ2-7 | once | TRBV29-1 | TGCAGCGTTGAAGATCGGGGACAGGGGGTGTTCGAGCAGTACTTC | CSVEDRGQGVFEQYF
- | TRBJ1-6 | - | TRBV7-3 | TGTGCCAGCAGCTTAGAAGGCGGCAGGAATTCACCCCTCCACTTT | CASSLEGGRNSPLHF
- | TRBJ1-3 | - | TRBV6-5 | TGTGCCAGCAGCCCCGACTGGACTGGAAACACCATATATTTT | CASSPDWTGNTIYF
TRBD2 | TRBJ2-3 | - | TRBV27 | TGTGCCAGCAGAACGAGCGGGGGGGCCTTAGATACGCAGTATTTT | CASRTSGGALDTQYF